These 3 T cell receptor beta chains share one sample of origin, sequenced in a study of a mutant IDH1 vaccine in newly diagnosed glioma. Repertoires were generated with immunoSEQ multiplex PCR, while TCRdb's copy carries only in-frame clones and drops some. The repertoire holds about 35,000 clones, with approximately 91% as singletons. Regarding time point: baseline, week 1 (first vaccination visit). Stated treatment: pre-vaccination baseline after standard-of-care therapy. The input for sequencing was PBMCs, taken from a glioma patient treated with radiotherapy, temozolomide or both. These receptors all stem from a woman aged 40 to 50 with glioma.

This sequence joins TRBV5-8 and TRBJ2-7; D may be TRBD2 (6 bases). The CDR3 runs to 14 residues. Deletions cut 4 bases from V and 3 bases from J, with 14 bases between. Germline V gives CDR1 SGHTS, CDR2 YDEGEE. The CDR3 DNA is TGTGCCAGCAGCCAAAGAACCGGGGGCTACGAGCAGTACTTC. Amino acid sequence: CASSQRTGGYEQYF.

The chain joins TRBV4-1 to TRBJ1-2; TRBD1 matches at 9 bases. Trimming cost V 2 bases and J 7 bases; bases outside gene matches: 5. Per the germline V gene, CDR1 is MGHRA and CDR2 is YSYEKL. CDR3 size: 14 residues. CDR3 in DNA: TGCGCCAGCAGCCAACCGGGACAGGGTGTTGGCTACACCTTC. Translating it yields CASSQPGQGVGYTF.

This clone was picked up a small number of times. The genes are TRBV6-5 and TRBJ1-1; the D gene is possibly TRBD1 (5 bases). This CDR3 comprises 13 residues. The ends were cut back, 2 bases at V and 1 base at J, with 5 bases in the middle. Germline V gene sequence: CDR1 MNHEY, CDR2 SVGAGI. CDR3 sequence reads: CASSYDRNTEAFF. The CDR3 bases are TGTGCCAGCAGTTACGACAGGAACACTGAAGCTTTCTTT.